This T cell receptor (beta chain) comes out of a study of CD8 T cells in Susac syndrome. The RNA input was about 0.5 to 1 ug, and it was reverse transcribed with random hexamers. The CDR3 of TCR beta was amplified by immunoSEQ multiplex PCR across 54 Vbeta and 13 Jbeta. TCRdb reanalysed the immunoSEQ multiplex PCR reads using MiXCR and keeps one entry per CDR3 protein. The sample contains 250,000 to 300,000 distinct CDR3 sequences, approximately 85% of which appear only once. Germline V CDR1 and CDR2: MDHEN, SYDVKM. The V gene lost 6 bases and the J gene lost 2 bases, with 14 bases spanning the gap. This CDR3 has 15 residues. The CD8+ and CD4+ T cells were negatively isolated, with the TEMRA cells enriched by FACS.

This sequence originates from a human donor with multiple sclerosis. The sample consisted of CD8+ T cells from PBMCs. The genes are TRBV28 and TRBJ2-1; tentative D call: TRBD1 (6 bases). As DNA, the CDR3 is TGTGCCAGCAGAGAGGGACACCAACCCTACAATGAGCAGTTCTTC. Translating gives CASREGHQPYNEQFF.